The 31 T cell receptor beta chains listed next were all sequenced from one sample in a study of shared clonotypes between healthy human individuals (dated by TCRdb to the early 2020s). The library was made by the immunoSEQ multiplex PCR assay. Not all clones reach the TCRdb copy of this immuneACCESS table, which keeps in-frame sequences only. Checked studies attribute under half of the gap to unresolved V genes and leave the rest unexplained. The sample table shows some 2.4 million clones, and approximately 93% are seen once. Jointly, the top ten make up 0.35% to 0.45% of the sample. Sample: naive CD4+ T cells from PBMCs. This specimen's cell subset or site label, interpreted: CD45RA+ positively selected. The receptors stem from a man between 18 and 35 years old in good health. Some clones in this sample may be carry-over from other donors' samples.

The rearrangement joins TRBV27 to TRBJ1-1; D might be TRBD1 (6 bases). This CDR3 is built from 15 residues. Trimming took 0 bases from V and 3 from J, leaving 11 bases between them. In germline, CDR1 is MNHEY, CDR2 SMNVEV (reference sequence). In nucleotides, the CDR3 is TGTGCCAGCAGTTTATCGCGGGGGCGGGACACTGAAGCTTTCTTT. Protein sequence: CASSLSRGRDTEAFF.

This chain uses TRBV7-3 with TRBJ2-1; D unresolved. Trimming left V 6 bases short and J 0 bases short, with 6 bases between. The CDR3 extends over 13 amino acids. Looked up from germline, CDR1 is SGHTA and CDR2 is FQGTGA. The CDR3 loop is CASSAYSYNEQFF. As DNA, the CDR3 is TGTGCCAGCAGTGCCTACTCCTACAATGAGCAGTTCTTC.

The DNA of the CDR3 is TGTGCCAGTAGTTCAGGTAGAGGGCCCTACGAGCAGTACTTC. Protein product: CASSSGRGPYEQYF. The chain uses TRBV19 and TRBJ2-7; tentatively, D is TRBD2 (5 bases). CDR1 and CDR2 (germline): LNHDA, SQIVND (reference sequence). The V and J ends lost 5 bases and 2 bases respectively, with 13 bases between them. This CDR3 has 14 residues.

This clone was picked up a small number of times. This sequence joins TRBV5-1 and TRBJ1-1; D possibly corresponds to TRBD1 (5 bases). This CDR3 region has 14 residues. CDR1 is SGHRS, CDR2 YFSETQ, per germline. V lost 0 bases to trimming and J lost 7 bases, with 13 bases between them. The CDR3 here is CASSLGPGRDEAFF. The CDR3 DNA sequence: TGCGCCAGCAGCTTGGGGCCGGGACGGGATGAAGCTTTCTTT.

This clone appeared once. Other nucleotide sequences from this sample produce the same CDR3. The chain combines TRBV2 with TRBJ2-3; TRBD2 agrees at 7 bases. Germline assignment: CDR1 SNHLY and CDR2 FYNNEI. V shed 8 bases and J 1 base; nucleotides not matched to a gene: 6. The CDR3 is 14 residues long. The CDR3 nucleotides are TGTGCCAGCTCATCTAGCGGAGGCACAGATACGCAGTATTTT. It specifies CASSSSGGTDTQYF.

The chain's CDR3 is CASSEVAGSGELFF. The CDR3, as DNA: TGTGCCAGCAGTGAGGTAGCGGGATCCGGGGAGCTGTTTTTT. The chain recombines TRBV2 with TRBJ2-2; 8 bases fit TRBD2. CDR1 SNHLY and CDR2 FYNNEI come from the germline V gene. The V gene end was trimmed by 3 bases and the J gene end by 6 bases; junction bases not matched to a gene: 3. The CDR3 is made up of 14 amino acids.

With respect to this clone: One end of the junction does not line up with germline, which may come from a read error. The V call is TRBV20-1, the J call TRBJ1-1; no firm D call. Germline V gives CDR1 DFQATT, CDR2 SNEGSKA (reference sequence). The CDR3 extends over 8 amino acids. DNA of the CDR3: TGCAGTGCCCTCACCGGGCCCTTT. Translation gives CSALTGPF.

A word on this clone: The same CDR3 can be traced to other DNA sequences in this sample. V usage is TRBV18 and J usage is TRBJ1-5, with D possibly TRBD1 on 5 matching bases. Germline V CDR1 and CDR2: KGHSH, LQKENI. V gave up 2 bases and J gave up 7 bases, with 12 bases separating them. The CDR3 contains 14 residues. Written as DNA, the CDR3 is TGTGCCAGCTCACCATCGGGGACGGACCAGCCCCAGCATTTT. Protein: CASSPSGTDQPQHF.

This clone was picked up one time. The rearrangement joins TRBV30 to TRBJ2-3; 9 bases are shared with TRBD2. The V and J ends lost 8 bases and 2 bases, in that order; junction bases with no gene match: 8. Germline CDR1 is GTSNPN and CDR2 is SVGIG (reference sequence). CDR3 length equals 14 residues. CDR3 sequence (DNA): TGTGCCCAGACCGGGACTAGCTCCACAGATACGCAGTATTTT. Protein: CAQTGTSSTDTQYF.

The chain couples TRBV28 to TRBJ1-1; D gene unclear. The CDR3 is 15 amino acids. Looked up from germline, CDR1 is MDHEN and CDR2 is SYDVKM. V was pared by 2 bases and J by 0 bases, with 10 bases between. The CDR3 sequence is CASSLRSAMNTEAFF. In nucleotides, the CDR3 is TGTGCCAGCAGTTTAAGGTCAGCTATGAACACTGAAGCTTTCTTT. Together with reference TRBV28 and TRBJ1-1, the CDR3 gives the full variable domain: DVKVTQSSRYLVKRTGEKVFLECVQDMDHENMFWYRQDPGLGLRLIYFSYDVKMKEKGDIPEGYSVSREKKERFSLILESASTNQTSMYLCASSLRSAMNTEAFFGQGTRLTVV.

This chain links TRBV6-4 with TRBJ2-2; TRBD2 agrees at 9 bases. This CDR3 is built from 16 residues. CDR1 is MRHNA, CDR2 SNTAGT, per germline. V lost 5 bases, J lost 2 bases, and 6 bases stayed unmatched. The CDR3 here is CASSLYSGSNTGELFF. CDR3 DNA: TGTGCCAGCAGTCTATATAGCGGGAGCAACACCGGGGAGCTGTTTTTT.

The chain couples TRBV30 to TRBJ1-2, with D uncertain. Trimming pared 3 bases from V and 8 bases from J, leaving 7 bases between. CDR3 size: 10 residues. Per the germline V gene, CDR1 is GTSNPN and CDR2 is SVGIG (reference sequence). This CDR3 is CAWSRMGYTF. Written as DNA, the CDR3 is TGTGCCTGGAGCCGTATGGGCTACACCTTC. Complete variable domain (other parts from reference TRBV30 and TRBJ1-2): SQTIHQWPATLVQPVGSPLSLECTVEGTSNPNLYWYRQAAGRGLQLLFYSVGIGQISSEVPQNLSASRPQDRQFILSSKKLLLSDSGFYLCAWSRMGYTFGSGTRLTVV.

This sequence joins TRBV6-1 and TRBJ1-1; no clear D gene. Germline V gene lookup returns CDR1 MNHNS and CDR2 SASEGT. The length of the CDR3 is 14 residues. The V gene lost 6 bases and the J gene lost 1 base, with 12 bases spanning the gap. The CDR3 region is CASRTGPQNTEAFF. The CDR3 nucleotides read TGTGCCAGCAGGACTGGGCCTCAGAACACTGAAGCTTTCTTT.

The sample holds one count of this clone. V is TRBV2 and J is TRBJ1-3, with D tentatively TRBD1 (5 bases). The CDR3 runs 16 residues. Trimming pared 6 bases from V and 4 bases from J, leaving 19 bases between. CDR1 and CDR2 (germline): SNHLY, FYNNEI. CDR3 nucleotide sequence: TGTGCCAGCAGCAAAAGGGGCGGGGAATTCGGAAACACCATATATTTT. Residues: CASSKRGGEFGNTIYF.

V gene TRBV28 combines with J gene TRBJ1-1; D is undetermined. The CDR3 is made up of 13 amino acids. V dropped 7 bases and J dropped 4 bases, with 13 bases sitting between them. The germline V gene has CDR1 MDHEN and CDR2 SYDVKM. CDR3 DNA: TGTGCCAGCAATCCCCCCTGGGGCACTGAAGCTTTCTTT. As protein: CASNPPWGTEAFF.

The chain recombines TRBV6-1 with TRBJ1-2, with D possibly matching TRBD1 (6 bases). The CDR3 covers 15 residues. V lost 4 bases and J 4 bases, leaving 16 bases between the germline ends. Germline V CDR1 and CDR2: MNHNS, SASEGT. CDR3 DNA sequence: TGTGCCAGCAGTGTTTGGACAGAAAACACCTATGGCTACACCTTC. Translating it yields CASSVWTENTYGYTF.

In its sample, this clone was seen once. The gene calls are TRBV2 and TRBJ1-2; D possibly corresponds to TRBD1 (5 bases). The CDR3 runs to 16 residues. The germline V gene encodes CDR1 SNHLY and CDR2 FYNNEI. Trimming pared 6 bases from V and 3 bases from J, leaving 20 bases between. The CDR3 DNA is TGTGCCAGCAGGTCTTACCGGGGGGAGACGGACTATGGCTACACCTTC. This codes for CASRSYRGETDYGYTF.

The chain has TRBV28 and TRBJ1-4; possible D gene TRBD1, 6 bases. V was clipped by 3 bases and J by 8 bases, with 19 bases between them. The V gene's germline CDR1 is MDHEN and CDR2 SYDVKM. The length of the CDR3 is 16 residues. The CDR3 loop is CASSFSGVPVGEKLFF. Written as DNA, the CDR3 is TGTGCCAGCAGTTTTTCAGGGGTCCCGGTAGGAGAAAAACTGTTTTTT.

This sequence joins TRBV7-2 and TRBJ2-2; D is unclear. CDR1 SGHTA and CDR2 FQGNSA come from the germline V gene. The V end was cut by 5 bases, the J end by 5 bases, with 9 bases between. This CDR3 has 13 residues. The CDR3 sequence is CASSVFGTGELFF. For the CDR3, the DNA is TGTGCCAGCAGCGTCTTCGGAACCGGGGAGCTGTTTTTT.

This clone was found once. This rearrangement joins TRBV27 to TRBJ1-1; TRBD1 matches 10 bases. CDR3 length equals 16 residues. Germline lookup yields CDR1 MNHEY and CDR2 SMNVEV (reference sequence). The junction had 8 bases not matched to a gene; V was cut back by 3 bases and J by 4 bases. The CDR3 DNA follows: TGTGCCAGCAGTTTCCGGGACAGGGGAGGGATCACTGAAGCTTTCTTT. It yields the protein CASSFRDRGGITEAFF.

V and J are TRBV28 and TRBJ1-2, with D perhaps TRBD1 (5 bases). The CDR3 sequence is 11 residues long. The germline V gene has CDR1 MDHEN and CDR2 SYDVKM. V dropped 4 bases and J dropped 7 bases, with 7 bases sitting between them. The CDR3 coding sequence is TGTGCCAGCAGTTCAGGGATTGGCTACACCTTC. Translated: CASSSGIGYTF.

The chain is built from TRBV7-9 and TRBJ2-6, with D uncertain. Germline V CDR1 and CDR2: SEHNR, FQNEAQ (reference sequence). V was cut by 10 bases and J by 0 bases, with 7 bases left in between. This CDR3 spans 13 amino acids. This chain's CDR3 is CATPDSGANVLTF. The CDR3, as DNA: TGTGCCACCCCGGACTCTGGGGCCAACGTCCTGACTTTC.

The chain employs TRBV6-1 and TRBJ1-1, with D tentatively TRBD1 (5 bases). The CDR3 runs to 14 residues. Germline values: CDR1 MNHNS, CDR2 SASEGT. V was clipped by 5 bases and J by 1 base, with 11 bases between them. CDR3 sequence (DNA): TGTGCCAGCAGTCGAGGGGATGGGAACACTGAAGCTTTCTTT. Protein sequence: CASSRGDGNTEAFF.

CDR3: CASSRGTVDSNQPQHF. The CDR3 nucleotides are TGTGCCAGCAGTCGTGGGACGGTCGATAGCAATCAGCCCCAGCATTTT. This sequence joins TRBV27 and TRBJ1-5; maybe TRBD1 (5 bases). The length of the CDR3 is 16 residues. Germline CDR1 and CDR2: MNHEY and SMNVEV (reference sequence). V was cut by 5 bases and J by 0 bases, with 14 bases left in between.

The rearrangement links TRBV5-1 to TRBJ2-5; 9 bases line up with TRBD2. The trim removed 3 bases at V and 5 bases at J, leaving 8 bases unmatched. CDR3 size: 15 residues. Germline CDR1 SGHRS, CDR2 YFSETQ. The CDR3 DNA sequence: TGCGCCAGCAGCTCCTCCGGGACTAGCCGGGAGACCCAGTACTTC. Encoded protein: CASSSSGTSRETQYF.

CDR3 loop: CAISLLLAGGTDTQYF. In nucleotides, the CDR3 is TGTGCCATCAGCCTCCTACTAGCGGGAGGGACAGATACGCAGTATTTT. The rearrangement uses TRBV10-3 and TRBJ2-3, with 13 nucleotides matching TRBD2. CDR1 is ENHRY and CDR2 is SYGVKD in the germline V gene. This CDR3 is built from 16 residues. The J segment lost 3 bases and the V segment lost 6 bases, leaving 6 bases of the junction unmatched.

The chain uses TRBV12-5 and TRBJ2-2; 7 nucleotides agree with TRBD2. Germline V gene lookup returns CDR1 LGHNT and CDR2 FRNRAP. CDR3 length equals 16 residues. Trimming at V came to 0 bases and at J to 4 bases, leaving 5 bases not matched to a gene. The CDR3 protein is CASGLVSGKGTGELFF. The CDR3 nucleotides read TGTGCTAGTGGTTTGGTCAGCGGGAAAGGCACCGGGGAGCTGTTTTTT.

This chain links TRBV6-6 with TRBJ2-7, with 9 bases aligning to TRBD2. The V and J ends lost 9 bases and 3 bases, in that order; junction bases with no gene match: 6. The CDR3 is 13 amino acids. Germline loops: CDR1 MNHNY, CDR2 SVGAGI (reference sequence). The CDR3 protein is CASRLADNYEQYF. DNA for the CDR3: TGTGCCAGTCGACTAGCGGATAACTACGAGCAGTACTTC.

Concerning this clone itself: The sample carries other DNA sequences with the same CDR3. The V and J genes are TRBV18 and TRBJ1-3, with no clear D. V dropped 2 bases and J dropped 3 bases, with 8 bases sitting between them. CDR3 size: 14 residues. Germline V lookup: CDR1 KGHSH, CDR2 LQKENI. CDR3 amino acids: CASSPTRVGNTIYF. The CDR3 bases are TGTGCCAGCTCACCAACAAGGGTTGGAAACACCATATATTTT. The variable domain in full, completed from reference TRBV18 and TRBJ1-3, reads NAGVMQNPRHLVRRRGQEARLRCSPMKGHSHVYWYRQLPEEGLKFMVYLQKENIIDESGMPKERFSAEFPKEGPSILRIQQVVRGDSAAYFCASSPTRVGNTIYFGEGSWLTVV.

V usage is TRBV10-3 and J usage is TRBJ2-7, with 11 positions matching TRBD2. The junction had 1 base not matched to a gene; V was cut back by 9 bases and J by 0 bases. The CDR3 has 13 amino acids. CDR1 and CDR2 (germline): ENHRY, SYGVKD. The CDR3 nucleotides read TGTGCCATTGGGACTAGCGGCTCCTACGAGCAGTACTTC. Encoded protein: CAIGTSGSYEQYF.

This sequence joins TRBV5-4 and TRBJ2-5; D is tentatively TRBD1 or TRBD2 (6 bases each). This CDR3 region has 17 residues. Germline values: CDR1 SGHNT, CDR2 YYREEE (reference sequence). The V end lost 4 bases, the J end lost 2 bases, and 21 bases lay between the germline ends. The CDR3: CASSPGHRRGVQETQYF. The CDR3 region has the DNA TGTGCCAGCAGCCCGGGACATCGTAGGGGGGTACAAGAGACCCAGTACTTC.